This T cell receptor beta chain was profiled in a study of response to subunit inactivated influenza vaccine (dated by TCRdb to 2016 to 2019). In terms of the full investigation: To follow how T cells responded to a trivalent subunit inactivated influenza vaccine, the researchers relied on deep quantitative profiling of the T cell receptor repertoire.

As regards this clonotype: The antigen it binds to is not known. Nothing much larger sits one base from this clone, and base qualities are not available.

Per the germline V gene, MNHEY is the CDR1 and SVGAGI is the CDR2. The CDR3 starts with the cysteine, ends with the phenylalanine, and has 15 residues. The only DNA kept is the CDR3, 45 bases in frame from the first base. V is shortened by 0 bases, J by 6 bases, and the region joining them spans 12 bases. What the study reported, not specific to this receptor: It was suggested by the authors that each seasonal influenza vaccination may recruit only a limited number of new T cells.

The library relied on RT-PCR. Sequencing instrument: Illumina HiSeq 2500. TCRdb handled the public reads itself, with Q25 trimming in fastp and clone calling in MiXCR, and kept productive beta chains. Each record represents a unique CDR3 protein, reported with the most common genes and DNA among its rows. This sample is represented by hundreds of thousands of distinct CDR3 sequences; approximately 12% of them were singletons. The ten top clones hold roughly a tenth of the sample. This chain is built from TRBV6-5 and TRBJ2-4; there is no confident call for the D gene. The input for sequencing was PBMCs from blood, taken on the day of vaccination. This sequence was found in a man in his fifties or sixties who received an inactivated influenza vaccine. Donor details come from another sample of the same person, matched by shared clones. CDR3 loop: CASSYSVGLGNIQYF. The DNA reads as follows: TGTGCCAGCAGTTACTCGGTCGGGTTGGGAAACATTCAGTACTTC.